These 20 T cell receptor beta chains share one sample of origin, sequenced in a study of blood T cell repertoires in COVID-19. Assay used: immunoSEQ multiplex PCR; TCRdb lists only in-frame clones, some missing. The sample lists roughly 70,000 clones, more than 75% occurring once. The sequencing input was peripheral blood. These TCRs come from a man in his forties or fifties with active COVID-19.

V gene TRBV6-2 or TRBV6-3 combines with J gene TRBJ1-2, with TRBD1 matching 7 bases. The CDR3 sequence is 14 residues long. The V segment lost 0 bases and the J segment 8 bases; nucleotides outside the gene matches: 6. The V gene's germline CDR1 is MNHEY and CDR2 SVGEGT. CDR3 protein: CASSYSVDRVGYTF. As DNA, the CDR3 is TGTGCCAGCAGTTACTCCGTCGACAGGGTAGGCTACACCTTC.

The rearrangement uses TRBV2 and TRBJ1-4; unclear D gene. V was cut by 3 bases and J by 8 bases, with 13 bases left in between. Germline CDR1 and CDR2: SNHLY and FYNNEI. The CDR3 totals 14 residues. The CDR3 DNA is TGTGCCAGCAGTGAGGGAGGGATGAGAGAAAAACTGTTTTTT. Its translation: CASSEGGMREKLFF.

J is TRBJ2-7 and V is TRBV13; 8 bases align to TRBD2. V was pared by 6 bases and J by 3 bases, with 4 bases of the junction left unmatched. Germline loops: CDR1 PRHDT, CDR2 FYEKMQ (reference sequence). This CDR3 spans 13 amino acids. CDR3 nucleotide sequence: TGTGCCAGCAGTAGGAGCGGGGGCTACGAGCAGTACTTC. Translation: CASSRSGGYEQYF. The full variable domain, in which reference TRBV13 and TRBJ2-7 provide the parts outside the CDR3, is AAGVIQSPRHLIKEKRETATLKCYPIPRHDTVYWYQQGPGQDPQFLISFYEKMQSDKGSIPDRFSAQQFSDYHSELNMSSLELGDSALYFCASSRSGGYEQYFGPGTRLTVT.

The CDR3 here is CASSLDSRFNQPQHF. CDR3 in DNA: TGTGCCAGCAGCTTAGATAGCAGATTCAATCAGCCCCAGCATTTT. The V call is TRBV7-9, the J call TRBJ1-5; D unclear. V dropped 1 base and J dropped 3 bases, with 10 bases sitting between them. CDR1 is SEHNR, CDR2 FQNEAQ, per germline (reference sequence). The CDR3 runs to 15 residues.

This clone has just a few counts. This sequence joins TRBV2 and TRBJ2-3, with 8 bases that match TRBD2. There are 14 residues in the CDR3. V was clipped by 8 bases and J by 1 base; unmatched bases: 5. CDR1 is SNHLY and CDR2 is FYNNEI in the germline V gene. In DNA, the CDR3 is TGTGCCAGCGTCGAGCGGGAGCGCACAGATACGCAGTATTTT. This gives the protein CASVERERTDTQYF.

There are a few counts of this clone. The CDR3 protein is CAWTSGRWAYNEQFF. The CDR3 DNA follows: TGTGCCTGGACTAGCGGTCGCTGGGCCTACAATGAGCAGTTCTTC. The chain carries TRBV30 and TRBJ2-1; TRBD2 aligns across 7 bases. V shed 4 bases, J shed 2 bases, and the junction held 8 bases outside the gene matches. In germline, CDR1 is GTSNPN, CDR2 SVGIG (reference sequence). The CDR3 length is 15 residues.

V usage is TRBV19 and J usage is TRBJ2-5; 9 bases line up with TRBD2. The CDR3 runs 17 residues. Losses at the gene ends were 8 bases for V and 1 base for J; bases not matched to a gene: 14. Germline V lookup: CDR1 LNHDA, CDR2 SQIVND (reference sequence). CDR3 residues: CASRKRAATSGQETQYF. In nucleotides, the CDR3 is TGTGCCAGTCGGAAAAGGGCCGCGACTAGCGGCCAAGAGACCCAGTACTTC. Combining the CDR3 with reference TRBV19 and TRBJ2-5 gives the whole variable domain DGGITQSPKYLFRKEGQNVTLSCEQNLNHDAMYWYRQDPGQGLRLIYYSQIVNDFQKGDIAEGYSVSREKKESFPLTVTSAQKNPTAFYLCASRKRAATSGQETQYFGPGTRLLVL.

The chain links TRBV4-2 to TRBJ2-1, with a possible D match to TRBD2 (5 bases). The length of the CDR3 is 18 residues. Germline V CDR1 and CDR2: LGHNA, YNFKEQ. Deletions cut 4 bases from V and 7 bases from J, with 26 bases between. This chain's CDR3 is CASSPSEEAGIPSNEQFF. CDR3 coding DNA: TGTGCCAGCAGCCCGTCGGAAGAGGCGGGCATCCCGTCAAATGAGCAGTTCTTC.

The chain has TRBV6-5 and TRBJ2-1, with a possible D match to TRBD1 (5 bases). Germline V gene sequence: CDR1 MNHEY, CDR2 SVGAGI. This CDR3 has 13 amino acids. Trimming left V 3 bases short and J 12 bases short, with 15 bases between. The CDR3 DNA sequence: TGTGCCAGCAGTTATCGAAGGGGATCCTGGCAGTTCTTC. It encodes CASSYRRGSWQFF.

J is TRBJ1-4 and V is TRBV25-1; TRBD1 aligns across 7 bases. The germline CDR1 and CDR2 sequences are MGHDK and SYGVNS. V was pared by 3 bases and J by 12 bases, with 4 bases of the junction left unmatched. This CDR3 spans 12 amino acids. DNA of the CDR3: TGTGCCAGCAGTGATCTCGACAGGGAACTGTTTTTT. The encoded protein is CASSDLDRELFF.

This rearrangement joins TRBV5-1 to TRBJ2-3; 16 bases line up with TRBD2. CDR1 and CDR2 (germline): SGHRS, YFSETQ. Trimming removed 3 bases from V and 4 bases from J; junction bases left unmatched: 14. The CDR3 sequence is 20 residues long. CDR3 region: CASSSGTSGRVTLVSDTQYF. The CDR3 region has the DNA TGCGCCAGCAGCTCCGGGACTAGCGGGAGGGTTACTTTGGTTTCAGATACGCAGTATTTT.

The chain recombines TRBV9 with TRBJ2-7, with 12 bases that match TRBD2. CDR1 and CDR2 (germline): SGDLS, YYNGEE. V lost 4 bases to trimming and J lost 7 bases; unmatched junction nucleotides: 9. The CDR3 is 15 amino acids. CDR3 sequence: CASSPSLAGGGEQYF. Written as DNA, the CDR3 is TGTGCCAGCAGCCCCTCACTAGCGGGAGGAGGGGAGCAGTACTTC.

The rearrangement uses TRBV7-3 and TRBJ2-5, with D maybe TRBD2 (6 bases). Germline V gene data show CDR1 as SGHTA and CDR2 as FQGTGA. V was shortened by 5 bases and J by 2 bases, with 12 bases between the two germline ends. The CDR3 extends over 14 amino acids. CDR3: CASSPAGPQETQYF. The CDR3 region has the DNA TGTGCCAGCAGCCCGGCGGGGCCGCAAGAGACCCAGTACTTC.

V gene TRBV6-5 combines with J gene TRBJ1-1; D not resolved. Germline V gives CDR1 MNHEY, CDR2 SVGAGI. V was cut by 2 bases and J by 6 bases, with 16 bases left in between. This CDR3 has 15 amino acids. The CDR3 DNA reads TGTGCCAGCAGTTACCAAAGCTTTTCTTTGGCTGAAGCTTTCTTT. It translates to CASSYQSFSLAEAFF.

The CDR3 here is CASSQVGRVNEQFF. The CDR3 nucleotides read TGTGCCAGCAGCCAAGTCGGGAGGGTGAATGAGCAGTTCTTC. The chain joins TRBV3-1 (or the pseudogene TRBV3-2) to TRBJ2-1, with 8 bases matching TRBD2. The germline V gene encodes CDR1 LGHDT and CDR2 YNNKEL (reference sequence). This CDR3 contains 14 residues. The trim removed 1 base at V and 7 bases at J, leaving 3 bases unmatched.

This rearrangement joins TRBV9 to TRBJ1-2; D remains ambiguous. This CDR3 contains 15 residues. The V end lost 6 bases, the J end lost 3 bases, and 18 bases lay between the germline ends. Germline loops: CDR1 SGDLS, CDR2 YYNGEE. Written as DNA, the CDR3 is TGTGCCAGCACCCCTTACCCCGGAGTGGACTATGGCTACACCTTC. Its protein is CASTPYPGVDYGYTF.

The chain recombines TRBV18 with TRBJ1-1; D might be TRBD1 (5 bases). Trimming left V 3 bases short and J 0 bases short, with 11 bases between. Germline CDR1 and CDR2: KGHSH and LQKENI. This CDR3 comprises 15 residues. CDR3 bases: TGTGCCAGCTCACCGAACAACAGGATGAACACTGAAGCTTTCTTT. This codes for CASSPNNRMNTEAFF.

This clone was detected only once. The chain recombines TRBV7-2 with TRBJ2-7, with D possibly matching TRBD1 (6 bases). The CDR3 is 15 amino acids. CDR1 is SGHTA and CDR2 is FQGNSA in the germline V gene. Deletions cut 0 bases from V and 2 bases from J, with 11 bases between. The CDR3: CASSLAAQGTYEQYF. The CDR3 bases are TGTGCCAGCAGCTTAGCGGCACAGGGTACCTACGAGCAGTACTTC.

The rearrangement uses TRBV5-1 and TRBJ1-2, with D perhaps TRBD1 (5 bases). V was pared by 2 bases and J by 4 bases, with 9 bases between. This CDR3 comprises 13 residues. Germline lookup yields CDR1 SGHRS and CDR2 YFSETQ. The CDR3 loop reads CASSLTGPYGYTF. The CDR3 DNA reads as TGCGCCAGCAGCTTAACAGGTCCCTATGGCTACACCTTC.

This chain uses TRBV6-6 with TRBJ2-2, with 10 bases aligning to TRBD1. Trimming removed 4 bases from V and 5 bases from J; junction bases left unmatched: 4. The length of the CDR3 is 15 residues. Germline V gene sequence: CDR1 MNHNY, CDR2 SVGAGI (reference sequence). CDR3 protein: CASSFPGQGTGELFF. The CDR3 bases are TGTGCCAGCAGTTTTCCGGGACAGGGGACCGGGGAGCTGTTTTTT.